This T cell receptor (beta chain) derives from a study of tumor-infiltrating lymphocytes in primary liver carcinoma listed by TCRdb under 2017. About the study as a whole: The five patients, three men and two women aged 30 to 69 years, had hepatocellular carcinoma (four) or combined HCC and intrahepatic cholangiocarcinoma (one). The five patients had tumors staged T1-T3 N0M0, with maximum diameters ranging from about 4.2 to 11 cm. The 20 to 30 tumor region samples were profiled with Agilent mRNA microarrays so that TCRbeta repertoire diversity could be related to the local molecular phenotype. A total of 35 specimens from 5 patients underwent TCRbeta repertoire sequencing, comprising 25 tumor regions, 5 adjacent noncancerous liver tissues and 5 peripheral blood samples. Reproducibility between technical replicate repertoires was high, with correlation coefficients above 0.95 and mean shared-clone rates approximately 0.88. Each sample produced about 3.5 to 7.13 million productive TCRbeta reads, and read depth showed no significant difference between tissue types. TCRbeta repertoire sequencing, expression microarrays and whole-exome sequencing were combined in the study across five regions of each liver tumor, with adjacent normal tissue and blood also included. Study-wide conclusions, independent of this receptor: Bulk unsorted samples precluded comparing CD4+ and CD8+ T cell repertoires. The study included only five or six patients, and the authors note findings should be validated in a larger study. Repertoire overlap was higher between tumor regions (mean around 36%) than tumor-adjacent (17%) or tumor-blood (approximately 14%) pairs, consistent with antigen-driven expansion. Only about 8-24% of top clones were found in all five regions of a tumor, suggesting spatial heterogeneity of tumor-infiltrating T cells. The top 250 clones made up a significantly larger repertoire fraction in tumors than in blood (p = 0.039). Only the TCR beta chain was sequenced, which likely underestimates true repertoire diversity because unpaired alpha chains were not captured.

A constant-region primer and ProtoScript II reverse transcriptase were used to reverse-transcribe TCRbeta-specific cDNA from around 480 ng total RNA. The TCRbeta libraries were prepared through three rounds of nested multiplex PCR following a slightly modified ARM-PCR procedure. Sample barcodes and Illumina adapters were added in a final 25-cycle PCR using Deep VentR polymerase. Before sequencing, amplicons of 200-500 bp were purified from gel using a QIAquick gel extraction kit. TCRbeta amplicons were sequenced on an Illumina HiSeq 2500 with 250-bp paired-end reads. In the source study's methods: Trimmomatic v0.33 was used to quality-trim the reads, and FLASH v1.2.11 was used to merge paired reads so that full CDR3 sequences could be recovered. V, D and J germline segments were assigned to the rearranged TCRbeta sequences using MiGEC v1.2.1b. Clonotype statistics and Shannon-Wiener diversity indices were calculated with VDJtools v1.0.0. To cut down on sampling bias, every analysis after diversity analysis relied on just the 250 most abundant clonotypes from each sample. TCRdb passed the public sequencing reads through fastp at Q25 and MiXCR, retaining productive beta sequences. Duplicate CDR3 protein sequences are folded into a single record with the most common DNA and genes. For this entry, the V and J calls and clone size follow TCRdb and not the study's own pipeline. For this sample the table gives 95,000 to 150,000 distinct CDR3 sequences, of which 65% were detected only once. Roughly 8.8% of the sample lies in the top ten.

Note on this clonotype: Its antigen is currently not known. It has no much larger one-base neighbor in the sample; base qualities were not kept.

Without any cell sorting, total RNA and DNA were co-extracted from about 20-30 mg of bulk tissue using the AllPrep DNA/RNA mini kit. Between late 2015 and March 2016, about 5 patients in China with histopathologically diagnosed primary liver carcinoma had surgical resection. At the time of sampling, the patients were treatment-naive and had chronic HBV infection. Five spatially separated regions were sampled from each tumor: the superior, inferior, left-lateral and right-lateral poles, plus the tumor centre. Histological examination found more than 90% viable tumor cells in every tumor sample. Fresh tumor and adjacent tissue pieces were bisected, with one half stored in RNAlater at -80 degrees C and the other half sent for histology. The sample taken for sequencing was liver tumor tissue from sampling region 1. The cell subset or site label of this sample denotes: tumor region T1, superior pole. This clonotype was obtained from a woman aged 60-75 years with primary liver carcinoma and hepatitis B virus infection.

The CDR3 amino acid sequence is: CASTVTALWPQHF. The bases are TGTGCCAGCACCGTGACAGCCCTGTGGCCCCAGCATTTT. The chain employs TRBV28 and TRBJ1-5, and possibly TRBD1, on 5 matching bases. The CDR3 runs 13 residues from the cysteine to the phenylalanine. This entry keeps only the CDR3 DNA: 39 bases, framed from base 1. V was cut back by 7 bases and J by 9 bases, leaving a gap of 16 bases between them. CDR1 and CDR2, looked up from the germline V gene, are MDHEN and SYDVKM.